This T cell receptor beta chain appears in the sequencing data of a study of CD8+CD57+ T cells in acquired aplastic anemia. Across the study: An average of about 3.4 ug of DNA was obtained from sorted CD4+ and CD8+ cells. Healthy donors averaged around 10 million reads for CD4+ cells.

Trimming pared 6 bases from V and 9 bases from J, leaving 21 bases between. Germline-derived CDR1 and CDR2 are SNHLY and FYNNEI. This CDR3 contains 15 residues. Study conclusions and caveats: With respect to CD8+ Simpson's diversity, patients and controls did not differ significantly. Between patients and controls, about 30 CD8+ CDR3 sequences were found in common.

As to this clonotype: Its antigen is still unknown.

The TCR beta profiling, which covered VDJ combination and CDR3 sequence, was carried out using genomic DNA as the template. Each CDR3 protein gets one entry after TCRdb re-called the reads with MiXCR. The repertoire holds hundreds of thousands of distinct CDR3 sequences, with roughly 68% as singletons. This rearrangement joins TRBV2 to TRBJ1-5; weak D call: TRBD1 (5 bases). Sequencing input: sorted CD4+, CD8+, or CD8+CD57+ T cells (not recorded which) from PBMCs. This TCR came from a human donor in good health, serving as a control. The CDR3 loop is CASSPGAGSNGPQHF. CDR3 DNA: TGTGCCAGCAGCCCTGGGGCGGGATCCAATGGGCCCCAGCATTTT.